This TCR beta chain was obtained from a study of memory CD4+ T cells and cytomegalovirus serostatus. V lost 1 base and J lost 0, with 17 bases in between. The germline V gene encodes CDR1 SGHDT and CDR2 YYEEEE. The CDR3 runs 18 residues. The sort gate was single viable CD3+CD4+CD8-CD45RO+ cells for memory CD4+ T cells. CMV serostatus came from serum IgG against pp150, pp28, p38, p52. Clones were read by immunoSEQ multiplex PCR, and TCRdb kept only the in-frame ones, dropping some. The table has about 60,000 clones, 60% to 80% seen once. Source material: memory CD4+ T cells from blood. The rearrangement links TRBV5-6 to TRBJ2-1, with D possibly matching TRBD1 (7 bases). This sequence originates from an adult in good health and CMV-seronegative. The CDR3 bases are TGTGCCAGCAGCTTGTCCATTTACAGGGGAGGCTCCTACAATGAGCAGTTCTTC. Its translation is CASSLSIYRGGSYNEQFF.